These 13 T cell receptor beta chains were sequenced from one sample in a study of cytotoxic CD8 clonotypes in ibrutinib-treated CLL. The repertoire was sequenced with immunoSEQ multiplex PCR; TCRdb's copy has only in-frame clones and lacks some. The sample yields about 310,000 clones, almost 80% seen once. The source was PBMCs, collected before ibrutinib treatment. Receptor source: a human donor with chronic lymphocytic leukemia.

The V and J genes are TRBV19 and TRBJ2-7, with TRBD2 as a possible D gene (6 bases). The V end was cut by 5 bases, the J end by 6 bases, with 17 bases between. CDR1 and CDR2 (germline): LNHDA, SQIVND (reference sequence). This CDR3 region has 14 residues. In DNA form, the CDR3 reads TGTGCCAGTAGTCGGGGGAAGGATTGGTCCGAGCAGTACTTC. It is translated as CASSRGKDWSEQYF.

V usage is TRBV5-1 and J usage is TRBJ2-3; TRBD2 might be the D (5 bases). V lost 7 bases to trimming and J lost 0 bases, with 18 bases between them. Germline V gene sequence: CDR1 SGHRS, CDR2 YFSETQ. This CDR3 has 16 amino acids. In DNA form, the CDR3 reads TGCGCCAGCCGAGTTCTGAGCGGACCTAGCACAGATACGCAGTATTTT. Its translation: CASRVLSGPSTDTQYF.

The chain employs TRBV30 and TRBJ1-5, with 8 bases that match TRBD1. The CDR3 covers 17 residues. The V segment lost 0 bases and the J segment 2 bases; nucleotides outside the gene matches: 9. The germline V gene has CDR1 GTSNPN and CDR2 SVGIG (reference sequence). As DNA, the CDR3 is TGTGCCTGGAGTGTAGACAGGGGAGGAATACGCAATCAGCCCCAGCATTTT. Translating it yields CAWSVDRGGIRNQPQHF. The variable domain in full, completed from reference TRBV30 and TRBJ1-5, reads SQTIHQWPATLVQPVGSPLSLECTVEGTSNPNLYWYRQAAGRGLQLLFYSVGIGQISSEVPQNLSASRPQDRQFILSSKKLLLSDSGFYLCAWSVDRGGIRNQPQHFGDGTRLSIL.

V and J are TRBV4-2 and TRBJ2-2; D is perhaps TRBD2 (6 bases). This CDR3 has 17 amino acids. Germline-derived CDR1 and CDR2 are LGHNA and YNFKEQ. Trimming left V 1 base short and J 5 bases short, with 17 bases between. CDR3 DNA: TGTGCCAGCAGCCAAGGCACCGGGACTTATATGACCGGGGAGCTGTTTTTT. This sequence encodes CASSQGTGTYMTGELFF.

V and J are TRBV28 and TRBJ2-7; 8 nucleotides agree with TRBD1. The germline V gene encodes CDR1 MDHEN and CDR2 SYDVKM. This CDR3 is built from 15 residues. Trimming cost V 5 bases and J 2 bases; bases outside gene matches: 8. CDR3 residues: CASSLPGQATYEQYF. The CDR3 DNA sequence: TGTGCCAGCAGTCTCCCGGGACAGGCAACCTACGAGCAGTACTTC.

Regarding this clone: Different DNA sequences within this sample yield the same CDR3. The J gene is TRBJ2-7, the V gene TRBV7-2; D gene uncertain. Per the germline V gene, CDR1 is SGHTA and CDR2 is FQGNSA. V was pared by 1 base and J by 0 bases, with 10 bases between. This CDR3 is built from 15 residues. CDR3 sequence: CASSLVPGSSYEQYF. CDR3 sequence (DNA): TGTGCCAGCAGCTTAGTGCCAGGCAGCTCCTACGAGCAGTACTTC. Complete variable domain (other parts from reference TRBV7-2 and TRBJ2-7): GAGVSQSPSNKVTEKGKDVELRCDPISGHTALYWYRQSLGQGLEFLIYFQGNSAPDKSGLPSDRFSAERTGGSVSTLTIQRTQQEDSAVYLCASSLVPGSSYEQYFGPGTRLTVT.

This clone was counted between two and nine times. The genes are TRBV30 and TRBJ1-5; TRBD1 might be the D (6 bases). The CDR3 is 13 amino acids. Germline CDR1 GTSNPN, CDR2 SVGIG (reference sequence). V lost 2 bases and J 4 bases, leaving 9 bases between the germline ends. CDR3: CAWSRGKNQPQHF. In DNA form, the CDR3 reads TGTGCCTGGAGTAGGGGGAAGAATCAGCCCCAGCATTTT.

The DNA of the CDR3 is TGCGCCAGCAGCCAAGATCACAGCAAGGGAATTGGCGATACGCAGTATTTT. Translation: CASSQDHSKGIGDTQYF. This chain links TRBV4-3 with TRBJ2-3; D not certain. CDR3 length: 17 residues. Trimming left V 0 bases short and J 6 bases short, with 19 bases between. Per the germline V gene, CDR1 is LGHNA and CDR2 is YSLEER.

V is TRBV27 and J is TRBJ2-5; 9 bases fit TRBD2. In germline, CDR1 is MNHEY, CDR2 SMNVEV (reference sequence). With 2 bases clipped from V and 2 bases from J, the junction kept 3 bases outside the gene matches. This CDR3 spans 15 amino acids. The CDR3 loop reads CASSLLAGTQETQYF. The CDR3 DNA reads as TGTGCCAGCAGTTTACTAGCGGGGACTCAAGAGACCCAGTACTTC.

V and J are TRBV10-3 and TRBJ2-5; D is perhaps TRBD1 or TRBD2 (5 bases each). CDR3 length: 15 residues. The germline CDR1 and CDR2 sequences are ENHRY and SYGVKD. Between the trimmed V and J ends, which lost 6 bases and 1 base, there was a span of 15 bases. CDR3 loop: CAISSLGPSQETQYF. In nucleotides, the CDR3 is TGTGCCATCAGCAGCCTGGGACCCTCCCAAGAGACCCAGTACTTC.

V usage is TRBV7-2 and J usage is TRBJ2-1; TRBD1 agrees at 9 bases. J gave up 0 bases and V 5 bases, and 14 bases lay outside the gene matches. The germline V gene encodes CDR1 SGHTA and CDR2 FQGNSA. The length of the CDR3 is 19 residues. The CDR3 reads CASSIPGQGRMSSYNEQFF. CDR3 nucleotide sequence: TGTGCCAGCAGCATCCCGGGACAGGGCCGAATGAGCTCCTACAATGAGCAGTTCTTC. Supplemented by reference TRBV7-2 and TRBJ2-1, the full variable domain reads GAGVSQSPSNKVTEKGKDVELRCDPISGHTALYWYRQSLGQGLEFLIYFQGNSAPDKSGLPSDRFSAERTGGSVSTLTIQRTQQEDSAVYLCASSIPGQGRMSSYNEQFFGPGTRLTVL.

About this clone: The junction differs from germline at one of its ends, possibly a read error. The rearrangement links TRBV7-9 to TRBJ2-1; 8 bases fit TRBD2. The CDR3 runs 15 residues. Per germline, CDR1 SEHNR and CDR2 FQNEAQ (reference sequence). As DNA, the CDR3 is TGTGCCAGCAGTTTAGCGGGGAACTCCTACAATGAGCAGTTCTTC. This codes for CASSLAGNSYNEQFF.

V is TRBV5-6 and J is TRBJ2-6; D is unresolved. This CDR3 contains 16 residues. Looked up from germline, CDR1 is SGHDT and CDR2 is YYEEEE. Between the trimmed V and J ends, which lost 1 base and 0 bases, there was a span of 8 bases. CDR3 nucleotides: TGTGCCAGCAGCTTGTGGCAGACCTCTGGGGCCAACGTCCTGACTTTC. It is translated as CASSLWQTSGANVLTF.